This TCR beta chain was identified in a study of identical twins. Study findings and constraints: Compared with unrelated sharing, twin-shared out-of-frame alpha sequences had more low-probability sequences.

With regard to this clonotype: Its antigen is unknown.

Germline V gives CDR1 ENHRY, CDR2 SYGVKD. J gave up 3 bases and V 6 bases, and 8 bases lay outside the gene matches. CDR3 length: 15 residues. TCRdb fed the 5' RACE reads into MiXCR, producing one record per CDR3 protein. The sample carries 1.5 million to 2 million distinct CDR3 sequences, less than 35% recorded once. The sample taken for sequencing was cord blood. The TCR was taken from a newborn girl in good health. The chain combines TRBV10-3 with TRBJ2-1; TRBD1 aligns across 7 bases. The CDR3 is CAISPGQVHYNEQFF. The CDR3 coding sequence is TGTGCCATCAGCCCAGGACAGGTACACTACAATGAGCAGTTCTTC.